Presented here are 28 T cell receptor beta chains from one specimen sequenced in a study of T-cell memory formation after mild COVID-19. TCRdb re-called the 5' RACE reads with MiXCR, one entry per CDR3 protein. The table records hundreds of thousands of distinct CDR3 sequences, around 20% of them present only once. The sample was PBMCs or a T cell subset sorted from them (not recorded which). The receptor source for this set is an adult woman who had mild COVID-19 (a few samples of this study predate the infection). Cell type and time point are not known.

This clonotype showed up many times. The chain links TRBV5-1 to TRBJ2-2, with D hard to call. CDR1 is SGHRS, CDR2 YFSETQ, per germline. The CDR3 totals 13 residues. Trimming pared 0 bases from V and 6 bases from J, leaving 6 bases between. As DNA, the CDR3 is TGCGCCAGCAGCTTGGATGCGGCCGGGGAGCTGTTTTTT. Translated: CASSLDAAGELFF.

The chain links TRBV19 to TRBJ2-1, with 7 bases matching TRBD1. The CDR3 runs to 12 residues. Trimming removed 10 bases from V and 5 bases from J; junction bases left unmatched: 5. The germline CDR1 and CDR2 sequences are LNHDA and SQIVND (reference sequence). DNA for the CDR3: TGTGCCACTCGGACAGGTCACAATGAGCAGTTCTTC. Translated, it gives CATRTGHNEQFF.

This clonotype occurred a few times. The rearrangement links TRBV20-1 to TRBJ2-1; 8 bases map to TRBD2. Germline loops: CDR1 DFQATT, CDR2 SNEGSKA (reference sequence). With 0 bases clipped from V and 5 bases from J, the junction kept 6 bases outside the gene matches. The CDR3 has 15 amino acids. In nucleotides, the CDR3 is TGCAGTGCTAGAGATCTCGAGCGGGAGAACAATGAGCAGTTCTTC. This codes for CSARDLERENNEQFF.

Concerning this clonotype itself: The junction does not match germline at one end; this may be a read error. The chain couples TRBV15 to TRBJ2-7, with a possible D match to TRBD1 (6 bases). CDR3 length: 14 amino acids. In germline, CDR1 is LNHNV, CDR2 YYDKDF (reference sequence). CDR3 amino acids: CATRKTRDIAGSHF. CDR3 nucleotides: TGTGCCACCAGAAAAACCCGGGACATCGCTGGTAGTCACTTC.

This clonotype was counted a few times. The V and J genes are TRBV5-6 and TRBJ1-1; D perhaps matches TRBD1 (6 bases). Germline V CDR1 and CDR2: SGHDT, YYEEEE. Between the trimmed V and J ends, which lost 4 bases and 1 base, there was a span of 14 bases. The CDR3 extends over 15 amino acids. The CDR3 here is CASSPSGQKNTEAFF. CDR3 DNA sequence: TGTGCCAGCAGCCCGTCCGGACAGAAGAACACTGAAGCTTTCTTT.

The genes are TRBV30 and TRBJ2-7, with 9 nucleotides matching TRBD1. After removal of 5 bases from V and 4 bases from J, the junction contained 6 bases not matched to a gene. The CDR3 is 13 amino acids. Germline assignment: CDR1 GTSNPN and CDR2 SVGIG (reference sequence). CDR3 coding DNA: TGTGCCTGGCACCCGGGACAGGGATACGAGCAGTACTTC. It encodes CAWHPGQGYEQYF.

This clonotype was seen only a few times. The rearrangement joins TRBV2 to TRBJ2-3; D possibly corresponds to TRBD2 (6 bases). The CDR3 has 14 residues. V lost 7 bases and J lost 1, with 12 bases in between. CDR1 is SNHLY, CDR2 FYNNEI, per germline. Here the CDR3 reads CASIRLDRTDTQYF. The CDR3 bases are TGTGCCAGCATACGACTAGACCGCACAGATACGCAGTATTTT.

This sequence joins TRBV7-9 and TRBJ1-5; a possible D gene is TRBD1 (6 bases). The CDR3 runs 15 residues. Germline CDR1 is SEHNR and CDR2 is FQNEAQ (reference sequence). The V and J ends lost 6 bases and 7 bases respectively, with 19 bases between them. CDR3 region: CASSAGPGERQPQHF. CDR3 DNA sequence: TGTGCCAGCAGTGCCGGGCCAGGGGAGAGACAGCCCCAGCATTTT.

DNA of the CDR3: TGTGCCAGCTCCCTGGGAGGGGTCGGTTCACCCCTCCACTTT. This codes for CASSLGGVGSPLHF. V usage is TRBV12-3 or TRBV12-4 and J usage is TRBJ1-6, with D tentatively TRBD1 (5 bases). The CDR3 runs 14 residues. Between the trimmed V and J ends, which lost 8 bases and 9 bases, there was a span of 17 bases.

The sample holds a few counts of this clonotype. One end of the junction fails to match germline, which may point to a read error. The rearrangement joins TRBV6-6 to TRBJ2-2, with 14 bases lining up with TRBD2. Germline assignment: CDR1 MNHNY and CDR2 SVGAGI (reference sequence). The CDR3 is made up of 17 amino acids. This chain's CDR3 is CASSDSGLAGDTGELFF. As DNA, the CDR3 is TGTGCCAGCAGTGACTCGGGACTAGCGGGAGATACCGGGGAGCTGTTTTTT.

This chain joins TRBV19 and TRBJ2-1; TRBD2 matches at 13 bases. CDR3 length: 17 amino acids. Trimming at V came to 7 bases and at J to 4 bases, leaving 10 bases not matched to a gene. CDR1 is LNHDA and CDR2 is SQIVND in the germline V gene (reference sequence). The CDR3 bases are TGTGCCAGTAAGCCCCGGACTAGCGGGGGCATATACAATGAGCAGTTCTTC. Its translation: CASKPRTSGGIYNEQFF. Based on the CDR3 plus reference TRBV19 and TRBJ2-1, the full variable domain is DGGITQSPKYLFRKEGQNVTLSCEQNLNHDAMYWYRQDPGQGLRLIYYSQIVNDFQKGDIAEGYSVSREKKESFPLTVTSAQKNPTAFYLCASKPRTSGGIYNEQFFGPGTRLTVL.

This chain uses TRBV20-1 with TRBJ2-5, with 15 bases aligning to TRBD2. Germline V gene sequence: CDR1 DFQATT, CDR2 SNEGSKA (reference sequence). The J segment lost 4 bases and the V segment lost 5 bases, leaving 5 bases of the junction unmatched. This CDR3 spans 15 amino acids. CDR3 residues: CSAGTSGGIGETQYF. In DNA, the CDR3 is TGCAGTGCTGGGACTAGCGGGGGGATTGGAGAGACCCAGTACTTC.

There are a few counts of this clonotype. The chain recombines TRBV15 with TRBJ2-2; 8 positions agree with TRBD2. The germline V gene has CDR1 LNHNV and CDR2 YYDKDF (reference sequence). This CDR3 has 18 amino acids. V was clipped by 0 bases and J by 3 bases; unmatched bases: 9. For the CDR3, the DNA is TGTGCCACCAGCAGAGATGGTAGCGGGGCAGTGTACACCGGGGAGCTGTTTTTT. Translating gives CATSRDGSGAVYTGELFF.

This rearrangement joins TRBV18 to TRBJ2-7, with D possibly TRBD1 on 6 matching bases. This CDR3 has 14 residues. Per the germline V gene, CDR1 is KGHSH and CDR2 is LQKENI. V lost 2 bases and J 3 bases, leaving 11 bases between the germline ends. The CDR3 sequence: CASSPDRSIYEQYF. In DNA, the CDR3 is TGTGCCAGCTCACCAGACAGGTCCATCTACGAGCAGTACTTC. Based on the CDR3 plus reference TRBV18 and TRBJ2-7, the full variable domain is NAGVMQNPRHLVRRRGQEARLRCSPMKGHSHVYWYRQLPEEGLKFMVYLQKENIIDESGMPKERFSAEFPKEGPSILRIQQVVRGDSAAYFCASSPDRSIYEQYFGPGTRLTVT.

In this sample, this clonotype turned up a few times. The chain combines TRBV30 with TRBJ2-7; D is perhaps TRBD2 (6 bases). V was trimmed by 0 bases and J by 7 bases, leaving 19 bases between them. From germline, CDR1 is GTSNPN and CDR2 SVGIG (reference sequence). This CDR3 contains 15 residues. CDR3 sequence (DNA): TGTGCCTGGAGTGTACGATTGACGGTGGAGGGGGAGCAGTACTTC. It is translated as CAWSVRLTVEGEQYF.

The chain employs TRBV12-3 or TRBV12-4 and TRBJ2-3; D uncertain. The CDR3 loop spans 12 amino acids. Trimming stripped 2 bases from V and 7 bases from J, with 7 bases between. The CDR3 DNA follows: TGTGCCAGCAGTTTAAGCCTAAATACGCAGTATTTT. Protein: CASSLSLNTQYF.

This chain uses TRBV7-9 with TRBJ1-2; weak D call: TRBD1 (5 bases). CDR1 and CDR2 (germline): SEHNR, FQNEAQ (reference sequence). Trimming removed 3 bases from V and 3 bases from J, with 11 bases in between. The CDR3 runs 14 residues. CDR3 sequence: CASSLGQAHYGYTF. Here the CDR3 DNA reads TGTGCCAGCAGCTTGGGGCAGGCCCACTATGGCTACACCTTC.

The rearrangement links TRBV20-1 to TRBJ2-2, with unresolved D. This CDR3 is 14 amino acids long. The V end lost 2 bases, the J end lost 0 bases, and 7 bases lay between the germline ends. Germline V CDR1 and CDR2: DFQATT, SNEGSKA (reference sequence). In DNA, the CDR3 is TGCAGTGCTAGACGCATCACGAACACCGGGGAGCTGTTTTTT. This translates into CSARRITNTGELFF.

The V and J genes are TRBV5-1 and TRBJ1-1; 9 bases agree with TRBD1. This CDR3 region has 15 residues. Germline V gene data show CDR1 as SGHRS and CDR2 as YFSETQ. Trimming cost V 4 bases and J 0 bases; bases outside gene matches: 4. This CDR3 reads CASSRGQGLNTEAFF. The CDR3, as DNA: TGCGCCAGCAGCAGAGGACAGGGGCTGAACACTGAAGCTTTCTTT.

This clonotype was seen a handful of times. V gene TRBV12-3 or TRBV12-4 combines with J gene TRBJ1-5, with no clear D. The CDR3 is made up of 17 amino acids. Deletions cut 0 bases from V and 3 bases from J, with 15 bases between. The CDR3 here is CASSLASGRTANQPQHF. The CDR3, as DNA: TGTGCCAGCAGTTTAGCGTCCGGGCGCACGGCCAATCAGCCCCAGCATTTT.

This clonotype has only a few counts. The chain couples TRBV6-4 to TRBJ1-1, with a weak D call TRBD1 (5 bases). The CDR3 loop spans 14 amino acids. V lost 6 bases and J 4 bases, leaving 15 bases between the germline ends. The germline V gene encodes CDR1 MRHNA and CDR2 SNTAGT. This CDR3 is CASRSGQGGTEAFF. In DNA form, the CDR3 reads TGTGCCAGCAGGAGCGGGCAGGGCGGCACTGAAGCTTTCTTT.

About this clonotype: Given a much more abundant clone one base away, this may be a read error. The chain joins TRBV7-2 to TRBJ2-2, with 10 bases aligning to TRBD1. V gave up 1 base and J gave up 7 bases; unmatched junction bases: 0. The germline CDR1 and CDR2 sequences are SGHTA and FQGNSA. The CDR3 sequence is 14 residues long. The CDR3 sequence: CASSLGTGGGELFF. The CDR3 DNA reads TGTGCCAGCAGCTTAGGGACAGGGGGCGGGGAGCTGTTTTTT.

Only a few counts were recorded for this clonotype. V and J are TRBV19 and TRBJ2-2; tentatively, D is TRBD2 (5 bases). Germline CDR1 reads LNHDA; CDR2 reads SQIVND (reference sequence). Trimming pared 7 bases from V and 4 bases from J, leaving 16 bases between. The CDR3 runs 15 residues. CDR3 sequence (DNA): TGTGCCAGTATGGGAAGACCGCGGGCCACCGGGGAGCTGTTTTTT. It yields the protein CASMGRPRATGELFF.

This clonotype occurred a few times. This rearrangement joins TRBV14 to TRBJ2-7; D is perhaps TRBD2 (6 bases). The CDR3 spans 15 residues. Deletions cut 4 bases from V and 1 base from J, with 14 bases between. In germline, CDR1 is SGHDN, CDR2 FVKESK. The chain's CDR3 is CASSPTGGLSYEQYF. DNA for the CDR3: TGTGCCAGCAGCCCAACCGGGGGTTTGTCCTACGAGCAGTACTTC. Combining the CDR3 with reference TRBV14 and TRBJ2-7 gives the whole variable domain EAGVTQFPSHSVIEKGQTVTLRCDPISGHDNLYWYRRVMGKEIKFLLHFVKESKQDESGMPNNRFLAERTGGTYSTLKVQPAELEDSGVYFCASSPTGGLSYEQYFGPGTRLTVT.

The chain carries TRBV29-1 and TRBJ2-1; 8 bases agree with TRBD2. Trimming took 2 bases from V and 8 from J; bases not matched to a gene: 11. This CDR3 has 15 residues. CDR1 is SQVTM and CDR2 is ANQGSEA in the germline V gene. The CDR3 here is CSVEPGGPSGYEQFF. The CDR3 DNA reads TGCAGCGTTGAACCGGGAGGGCCGAGTGGTTATGAGCAGTTCTTC.

The chain combines TRBV7-9 with TRBJ1-3; D is ambiguous. V was clipped by 1 base and J by 2 bases, with 9 bases between them. CDR3 size: 15 residues. The germline CDR1 and CDR2 sequences are SEHNR and FQNEAQ (reference sequence). The CDR3 DNA follows: TGTGCCAGCAGCTTAGGACAAAAGGCTGGAAACACCATATATTTT. It codes for CASSLGQKAGNTIYF.

This rearrangement joins TRBV3-1 to TRBJ2-7, with TRBD2 matching over 11 bases. The CDR3 consists of 16 residues. Germline loops: CDR1 LGHDT, CDR2 YNNKEL (reference sequence). J lost 7 bases, V lost 0 bases, and 8 bases had no gene match. The CDR3 is CASSQDRRLAGREQYF. CDR3 nucleotide sequence: TGTGCCAGCAGCCAAGATCGCAGACTAGCGGGAAGGGAGCAGTACTTC.

A few counts support this clonotype. This chain's CDR3 is CASSLGDRLKTQYF. CDR3 nucleotide sequence: TGCGCCAGCAGCTTGGGGGACAGGTTGAAGACCCAGTACTTC. The chain has TRBV5-1 and TRBJ2-5; 8 bases match TRBD1. J lost 6 bases, V lost 0 bases, and 4 bases had no gene match. The CDR3 totals 14 residues. The germline CDR1 and CDR2 sequences are SGHRS and YFSETQ.